Detailed here is one T cell receptor (beta chain). The V segment lost 5 bases and the J segment 10 bases; nucleotides outside the gene matches: 7. CDR1 and CDR2 (germline): MNHNY, SVGAGI (reference sequence). The CDR3 contains 13 residues. The data originate from a study of blood T cell repertoires in COVID-19. Study-level background: From the United States, Italy and Spain came samples of acute and convalescent COVID-19. Sources were T cells, B-cell-depleted T cells, or PBMCs; the material itself was cDNA or gDNA.

As originally analysed: Estimation of nucleated cell counts was performed using reference gene primer amplification. The data were produced by immunoSEQ multiplex PCR, yet TCRdb's version contains in-frame clones alone and is incomplete. That table furnishes V, J and clone size, whereas the DNA furnished D and trimming. The sample includes 300,000 or so clones, roughly 90% of them seen just once. The receptor's source is a man between 18 and 35 years old who had recovered from COVID-19. The specimen sequenced was peripheral blood. The V gene is TRBV6-6, the J gene TRBJ1-4, with 7 bases matching TRBD1. The CDR3 sequence: CASSPGTAGKLFF. The CDR3 DNA reads TGTGCCAGCAGTCCGGGGACAGCGGGAAAACTGTTTTTT.